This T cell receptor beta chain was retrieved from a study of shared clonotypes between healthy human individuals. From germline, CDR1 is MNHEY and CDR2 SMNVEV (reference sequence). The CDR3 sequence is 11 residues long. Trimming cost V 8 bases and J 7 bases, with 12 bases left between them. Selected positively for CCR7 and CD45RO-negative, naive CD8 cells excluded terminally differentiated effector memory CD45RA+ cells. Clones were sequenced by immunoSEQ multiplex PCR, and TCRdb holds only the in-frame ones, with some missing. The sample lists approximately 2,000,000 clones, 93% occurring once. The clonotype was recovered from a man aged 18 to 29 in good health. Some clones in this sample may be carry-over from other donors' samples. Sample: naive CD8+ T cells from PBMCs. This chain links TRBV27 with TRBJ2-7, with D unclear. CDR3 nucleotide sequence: TGTGCCAGCCAGTCTCGCCTGGAGCAGTACTTC. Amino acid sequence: CASQSRLEQYF.